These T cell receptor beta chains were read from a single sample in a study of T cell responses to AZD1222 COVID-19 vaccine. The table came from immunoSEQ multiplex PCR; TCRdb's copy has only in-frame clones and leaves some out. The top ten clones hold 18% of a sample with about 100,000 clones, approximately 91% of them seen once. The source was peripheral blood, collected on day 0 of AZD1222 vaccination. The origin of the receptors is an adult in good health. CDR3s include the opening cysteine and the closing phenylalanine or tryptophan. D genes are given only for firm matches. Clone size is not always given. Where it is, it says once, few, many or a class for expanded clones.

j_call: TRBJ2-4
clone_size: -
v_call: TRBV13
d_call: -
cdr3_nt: TGTGCCAGCAGCTTCCGATCAGGGAGTGGTTGGGACATTCAGTACTTC
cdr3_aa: CASSFRSGSGWDIQYF

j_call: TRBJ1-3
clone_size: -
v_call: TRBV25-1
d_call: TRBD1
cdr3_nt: TGTGCCAGCAGTGATTTACAGGGGGCCTCTGGAAACACCATATATTTT
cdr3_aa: CASSDLQGASGNTIYF

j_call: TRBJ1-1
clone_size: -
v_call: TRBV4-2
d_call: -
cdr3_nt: TGTGCCAGCAGCCAGACTTTGCTTGCAGGGTCGGGGAACACTGAAGCTTTCTTT
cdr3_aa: CASSQTLLAGSGNTEAFF

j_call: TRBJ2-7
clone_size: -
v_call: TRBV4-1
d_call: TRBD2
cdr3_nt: TGCGCCAGCAGCCACAAGGGACTAGTGGGGGCCTACGAGCAGTACTTC
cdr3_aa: CASSHKGLVGAYEQYF

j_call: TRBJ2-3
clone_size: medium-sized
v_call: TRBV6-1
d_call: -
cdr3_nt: TGTGCCAGCAGTGAAGCGGTTGGGGGGGCCACAGATACGCAGTATTTT
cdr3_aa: CASSEAVGGATDTQYF

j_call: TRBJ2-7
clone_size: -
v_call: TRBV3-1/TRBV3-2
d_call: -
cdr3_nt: TGTGCCAGCAGCCGGGGGACTGGACTAGAGCAGTACTTC
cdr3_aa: CASSRGTGLEQYF

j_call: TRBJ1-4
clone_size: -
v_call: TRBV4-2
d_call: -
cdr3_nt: TGTGCCAGCAGCCAAGATAAAGGGGTTGAACGGGAAAAACTGTTTTTT
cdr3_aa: CASSQDKGVEREKLFF

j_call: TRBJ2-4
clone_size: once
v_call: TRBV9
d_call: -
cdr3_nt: TGTGCCAGCAGCCCCGGAGGGGCCAAAAACATTCAGTACTTC
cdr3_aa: CASSPGGAKNIQYF

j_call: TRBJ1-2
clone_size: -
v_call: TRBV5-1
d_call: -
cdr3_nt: TGCGCCAGCAGCTTGGTCAGGGGATTCTGGGGCTACACCTTC
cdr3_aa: CASSLVRGFWGYTF

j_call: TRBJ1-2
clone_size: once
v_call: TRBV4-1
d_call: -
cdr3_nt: TGCGCCAGCAGCCACGGGTCCTTTGCGGATGGCTACACCTTC
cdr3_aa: CASSHGSFADGYTF

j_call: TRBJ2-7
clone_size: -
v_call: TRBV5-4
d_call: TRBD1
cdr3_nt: TGTGCCAGCAGTCCCGACAGGGGTCGCGAGCAGTACTTC
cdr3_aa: CASSPDRGREQYF

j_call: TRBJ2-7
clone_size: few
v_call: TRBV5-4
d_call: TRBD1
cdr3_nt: TGTGCCAGCAGCAACGACAGGGTGGGATCCTACGAGCAGTACTTC
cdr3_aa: CASSNDRVGSYEQYF

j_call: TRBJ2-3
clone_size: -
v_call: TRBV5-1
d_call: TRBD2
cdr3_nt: TGCGCCAGCACCCGGACTAGCGGAGATACGCAGTATTTT
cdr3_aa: CASTRTSGDTQYF

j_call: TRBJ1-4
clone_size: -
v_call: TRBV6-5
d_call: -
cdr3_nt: TGTGCCAGCAGTTACTCCGTGAATGCGATAGAAAAACTGTTTTTT
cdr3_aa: CASSYSVNAIEKLFF

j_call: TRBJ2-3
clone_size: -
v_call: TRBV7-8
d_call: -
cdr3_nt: TGTGCCAGCAGCTTAGTAGGCTCCACAGATACGCAGTATTTT
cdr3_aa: CASSLVGSTDTQYF

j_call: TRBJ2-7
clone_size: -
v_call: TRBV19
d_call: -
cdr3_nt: TGTGCCAGTAGTACTACAGGGTCCTACGAGCAGTACTTC
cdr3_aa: CASSTTGSYEQYF

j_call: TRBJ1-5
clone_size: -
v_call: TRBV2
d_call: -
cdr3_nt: TGTGCCAGCAGTCAGGGGAATCAGCCCCAGCATTTT
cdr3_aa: CASSQGNQPQHF

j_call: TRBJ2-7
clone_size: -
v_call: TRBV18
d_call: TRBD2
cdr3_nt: TGTGCCAGCTCCCCAGAGATCAGGGACTACTCCTACGAGCAGTACTTC
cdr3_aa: CASSPEIRDYSYEQYF

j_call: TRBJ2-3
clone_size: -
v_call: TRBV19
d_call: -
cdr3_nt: TGTGCCAGTAGTTTCTGGCAGGGTGCTAGCACAGATACGCAGTATTTT
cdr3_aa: CASSFWQGASTDTQYF

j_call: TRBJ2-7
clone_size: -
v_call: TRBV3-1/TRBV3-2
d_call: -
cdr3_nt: TGTGCCAGCAGTACAATTCCGGGACACCTAGAGCAGTACTTC
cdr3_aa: CASSTIPGHLEQYF

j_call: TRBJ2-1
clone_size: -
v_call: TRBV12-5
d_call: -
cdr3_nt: TGTGCTAGTGGTGGAGGTGCGGGGCTGGTGTACAATGAGCAGTTCTTC
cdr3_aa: CASGGGAGLVYNEQFF

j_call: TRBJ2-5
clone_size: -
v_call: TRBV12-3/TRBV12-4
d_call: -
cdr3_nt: TGTGCCAGCACCAGAGGGGGGGTAGAGACCCAGTACTTC
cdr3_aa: CASTRGGVETQYF

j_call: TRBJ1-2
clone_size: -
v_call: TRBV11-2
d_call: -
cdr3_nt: TGTGCCTGCAGCTTAGGATCTGGGGCCGGTGGCTACACCTTC
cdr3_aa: CACSLGSGAGGYTF